The following is a TCR beta chain sequence with its context. Version v3.0 of the immunoSEQ assay was performed at survey level. Target depth was roughly 35,000-50,000 T-cell genomes per sample. Clones were read by immunoSEQ multiplex PCR, and TCRdb kept only the in-frame ones, dropping some. The sample records tens of thousands of clones, 80% being singletons. This sample was taken from a study of long-term antiretroviral therapy in people with HIV. Specimen: unsorted PBMCs, collected 2.9 years after starting antiretroviral therapy. The clonotype originates from a woman in her twenties or thirties with HIV.

For the CDR3, the DNA is TGTGCCACCAGCAGAGCGAGATTTGGCAATCAGCCCCAGCATTTT. This codes for CATSRARFGNQPQHF. The genes are TRBV15 and TRBJ1-5; D gene ambiguous. The CDR3 spans 15 residues. V gave up 1 base and J gave up 2 bases, with 9 bases separating them. The germline CDR1 and CDR2 sequences are LNHNV and YYDKDF (reference sequence).